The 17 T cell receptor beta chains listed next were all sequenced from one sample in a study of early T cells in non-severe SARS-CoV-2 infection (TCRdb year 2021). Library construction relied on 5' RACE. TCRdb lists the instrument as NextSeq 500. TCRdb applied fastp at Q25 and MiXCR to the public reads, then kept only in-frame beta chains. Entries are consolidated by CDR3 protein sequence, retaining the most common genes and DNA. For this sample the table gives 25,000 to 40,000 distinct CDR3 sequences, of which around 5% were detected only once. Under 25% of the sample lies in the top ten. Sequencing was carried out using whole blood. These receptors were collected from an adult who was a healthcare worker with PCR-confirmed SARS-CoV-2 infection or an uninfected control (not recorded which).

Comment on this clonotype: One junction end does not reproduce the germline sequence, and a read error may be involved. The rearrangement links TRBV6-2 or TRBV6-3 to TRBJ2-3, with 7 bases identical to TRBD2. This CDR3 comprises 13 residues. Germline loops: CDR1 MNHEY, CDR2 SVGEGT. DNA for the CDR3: TGTGCCAGCGGTTACTCGGGACTATCAACGCAGTATTTT. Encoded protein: CASGYSGLSTQYF.

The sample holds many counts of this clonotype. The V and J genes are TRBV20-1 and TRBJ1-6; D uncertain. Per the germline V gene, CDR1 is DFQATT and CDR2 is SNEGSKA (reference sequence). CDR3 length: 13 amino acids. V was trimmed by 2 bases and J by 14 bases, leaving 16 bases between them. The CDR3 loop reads CSARFRADGSLHF. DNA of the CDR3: TGCAGTGCTAGATTTAGGGCCGATGGATCCCTCCACTTT.

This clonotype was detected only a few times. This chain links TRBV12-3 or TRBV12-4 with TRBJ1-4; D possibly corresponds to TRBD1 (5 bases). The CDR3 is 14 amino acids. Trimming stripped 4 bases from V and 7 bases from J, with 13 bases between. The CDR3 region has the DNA TGTGCCAGCAGTTCAGGGCAATGGGGTGAAAAACTGTTTTTT. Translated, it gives CASSSGQWGEKLFF.

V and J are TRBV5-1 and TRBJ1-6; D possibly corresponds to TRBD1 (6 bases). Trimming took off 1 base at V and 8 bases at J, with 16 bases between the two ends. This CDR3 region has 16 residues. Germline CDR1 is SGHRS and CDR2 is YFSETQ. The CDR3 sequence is CASSLLGGLTDSPLHF. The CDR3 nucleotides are TGCGCCAGCAGCTTGTTGGGGGGCTTGACCGATTCACCCCTCCACTTT.

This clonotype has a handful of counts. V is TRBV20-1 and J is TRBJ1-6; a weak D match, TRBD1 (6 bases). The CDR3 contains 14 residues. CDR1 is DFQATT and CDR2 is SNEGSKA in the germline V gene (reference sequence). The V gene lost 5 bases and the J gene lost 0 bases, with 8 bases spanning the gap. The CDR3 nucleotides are TGCAGTGCTGTGGACAGCTCCTATAATTCACCCCTCCACTTT. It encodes CSAVDSSYNSPLHF.

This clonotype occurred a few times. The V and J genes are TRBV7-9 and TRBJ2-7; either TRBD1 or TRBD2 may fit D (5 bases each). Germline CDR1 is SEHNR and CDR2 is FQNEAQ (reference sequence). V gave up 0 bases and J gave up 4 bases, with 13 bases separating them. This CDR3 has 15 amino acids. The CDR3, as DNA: TGTGCCAGCAGCTTAGCGCGTGGAGAGGGGTACGAGCAGTACTTC. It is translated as CASSLARGEGYEQYF.

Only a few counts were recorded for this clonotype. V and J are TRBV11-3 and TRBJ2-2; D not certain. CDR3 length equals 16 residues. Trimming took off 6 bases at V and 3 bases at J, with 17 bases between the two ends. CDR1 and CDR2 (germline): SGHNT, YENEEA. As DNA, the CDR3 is TGTGCCAGCAGGGCCTCCCTCGAAAGGGACACCGGGGAGCTGTTTTTT. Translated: CASRASLERDTGELFF. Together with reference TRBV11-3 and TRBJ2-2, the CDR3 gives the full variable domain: EAGVVQSPRYKIIEKKQPVAFWCNPISGHNTLYWYLQNLGQGPELLIRYENEEAVDDSQLPKDRFSAERLKGVDSTLKIQPAELGDSAVYLCASRASLERDTGELFFGEGSRLTVL.

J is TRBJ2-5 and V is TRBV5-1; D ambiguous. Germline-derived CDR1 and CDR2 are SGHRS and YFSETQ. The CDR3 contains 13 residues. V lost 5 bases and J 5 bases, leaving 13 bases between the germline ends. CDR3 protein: CASREEVVETQYF. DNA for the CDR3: TGCGCCAGCAGAGAAGAAGTTGTTGAGACCCAGTACTTC.

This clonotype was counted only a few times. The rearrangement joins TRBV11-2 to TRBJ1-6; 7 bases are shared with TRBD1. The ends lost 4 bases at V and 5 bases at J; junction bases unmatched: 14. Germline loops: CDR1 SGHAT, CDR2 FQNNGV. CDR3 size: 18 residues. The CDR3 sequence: CASSSWDSQRGHNSPLHF. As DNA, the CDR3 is TGTGCCAGCAGCTCCTGGGACAGCCAAAGGGGACATAATTCACCCCTCCACTTT. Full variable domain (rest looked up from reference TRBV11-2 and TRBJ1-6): EAGVAQSPRYKIIEKRQSVAFWCNPISGHATLYWYQQILGQGPKLLIQFQNNGVVDDSQLPKDRFSAERLKGVDSTLKIQPAKLEDSAVYLCASSSWDSQRGHNSPLHFGNGTRLTVT.

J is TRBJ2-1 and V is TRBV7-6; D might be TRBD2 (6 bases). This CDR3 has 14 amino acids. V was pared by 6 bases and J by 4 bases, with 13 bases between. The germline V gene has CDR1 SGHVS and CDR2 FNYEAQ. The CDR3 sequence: CASSRGGWYNEQFF. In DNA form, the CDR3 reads TGTGCCAGCAGTCGTGGGGGGTGGTACAATGAGCAGTTCTTC.

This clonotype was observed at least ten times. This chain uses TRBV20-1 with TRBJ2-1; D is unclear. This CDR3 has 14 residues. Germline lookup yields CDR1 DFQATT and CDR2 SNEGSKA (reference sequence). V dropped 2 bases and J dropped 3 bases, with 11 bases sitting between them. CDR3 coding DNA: TGCAGTGCTAGAAGGGCGGCAGACTACAATGAGCAGTTCTTC. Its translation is CSARRAADYNEQFF.

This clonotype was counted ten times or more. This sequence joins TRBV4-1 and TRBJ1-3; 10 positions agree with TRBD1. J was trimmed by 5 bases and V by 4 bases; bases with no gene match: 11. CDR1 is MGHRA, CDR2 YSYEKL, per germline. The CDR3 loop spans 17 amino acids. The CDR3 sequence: CASSLTGTGDSRNTIYF. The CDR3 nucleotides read TGCGCCAGCAGCCTTACCGGGACAGGGGATTCGAGAAACACCATATATTTT.

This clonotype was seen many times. The CDR3, as DNA: TGTGCCAGCAGCACTATAGCGGGGGGGCTTAATGAGCAGTTCTTC. Translation: CASSTIAGGLNEQFF. The rearrangement links TRBV9 to TRBJ2-1; 11 nucleotides agree with TRBD2. This CDR3 region has 15 residues. The trim removed 4 bases at V and 7 bases at J, leaving 7 bases unmatched. The germline V gene encodes CDR1 SGDLS and CDR2 YYNGEE.

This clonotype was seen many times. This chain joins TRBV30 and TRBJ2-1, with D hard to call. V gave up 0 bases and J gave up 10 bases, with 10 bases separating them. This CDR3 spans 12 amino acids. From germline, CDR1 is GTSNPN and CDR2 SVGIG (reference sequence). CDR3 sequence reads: CAWSVLGWEQFF. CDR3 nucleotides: TGTGCCTGGAGTGTTTTAGGTTGGGAGCAGTTCTTC.

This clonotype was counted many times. The CDR3 loop reads CATGTSGINEQFF. In DNA form, the CDR3 reads TGTGCCACCGGGACTAGCGGGATAAATGAGCAGTTCTTC. The rearrangement uses TRBV24-1 and TRBJ2-1, with 13 positions matching TRBD2. This CDR3 contains 13 residues. V dropped 9 bases and J dropped 7; count of bases not matched to a gene: 2. The germline V gene encodes CDR1 KGHDR and CDR2 SFDVKD.

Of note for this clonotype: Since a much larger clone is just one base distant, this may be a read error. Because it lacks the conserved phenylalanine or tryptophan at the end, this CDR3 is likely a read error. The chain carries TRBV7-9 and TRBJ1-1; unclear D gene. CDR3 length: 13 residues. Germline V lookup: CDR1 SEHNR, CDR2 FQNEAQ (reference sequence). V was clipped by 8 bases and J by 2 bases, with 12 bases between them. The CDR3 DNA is TGTGCCAGCTCCCCAGAGGTCAACACTGAAGCTTTCTTA. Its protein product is CASSPEVNTEAFL.

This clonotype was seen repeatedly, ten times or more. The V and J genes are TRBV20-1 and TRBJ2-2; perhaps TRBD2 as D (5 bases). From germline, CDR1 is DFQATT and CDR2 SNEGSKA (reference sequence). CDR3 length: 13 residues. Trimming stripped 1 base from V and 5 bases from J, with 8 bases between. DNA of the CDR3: TGCAGTGCTAGAGTACCGGGGACCGGGGAGCTGTTTTTT. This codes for CSARVPGTGELFF.